This T cell receptor (beta chain) was obtained from a study of blood T cell repertoires in COVID-19. Study at large: Donors in the United States, Italy and Spain gave samples during acute or convalescent COVID-19. T cells, B-cell-depleted T cells, or PBMCs supplied cDNA or gDNA.

Source study methods: Estimates of nucleated cell counts were drawn from the amplification of reference gene primers. TCRdb keeps only in-frame clones here, not all; method: immunoSEQ multiplex PCR. D and trimming come from the DNA, and the V and J calls and clone size come from that table. The data contain 300,000 to 400,000 clones, roughly 89% of them singletons. The CDR3 loop spans 16 amino acids. V was clipped by 2 bases and J by 4 bases; unmatched bases: 5. Germline V CDR1 and CDR2: SGHVS, FQNEAQ. This chain uses TRBV7-8 with TRBJ2-1; 10 bases are a match to TRBD1. The sequencing sample was made of peripheral blood. This receptor was obtained from a woman aged 18-35 years who had recovered from COVID-19. The CDR3 DNA reads TGTGCCAGCAGCTTACAGACAGGGGGCTCGTACAATGAGCAGTTCTTC. It encodes CASSLQTGGSYNEQFF. The variable domain in full, with the rest retrieved from reference TRBV7-8 and TRBJ2-1, is GAGVSQSPRYKVAKRGQDVALRCDPISGHVSLFWYQQALGQGPEFLTYFQNEAQLDKSGLPSDRFFAERPEGSVSTLKIQRTQQEDSAVYLCASSLQTGGSYNEQFFGPGTRLTVL.